A selection of T cell receptor beta chains follows, all from one sample in a study of human T cells and chemical hapten exposure. Each CDR3 protein is one row after TCRdb ran MiXCR on the RACE reads. Of about 190,000 distinct CDR3 sequences detected, approximately 26% appear once; the ten largest clones hold roughly 2.3%. The sequenced sample was whole blood, obtained in connection with sensitization to the hapten diphenylcyclopropenone (DPC). These receptors all come from a woman aged 40-49 years with alopecia areata. Some clones in this sample may be carry-over from other donors' samples. Each CDR3 is given with its conserved first and last residue. A D gene is named only where the DNA matches it firmly. Clone size is given for some rows only: seen once, a few or many times, or a class if the clone is expanded.

d_call	clone_size	v_call	j_call	cdr3_aa	cdr3_nt
TRBD2	.	TRBV10-2	TRBJ2-7	CASKYSGTSNHRGEQYF	TGCGCCAGCAAATACTCCGGGACTAGCAACCACCGGGGAGAGCAGTACTTC
.	.	TRBV4-2	TRBJ1-4	CASSQDAGLNEKLFF	TGTGCCAGCAGCCAAGATGCCGGACTGAATGAAAAACTGTTTTTT
.	few	TRBV20-1	TRBJ2-7	CSAREVNEQYF	TGCAGTGCTAGAGAGGTGAACGAGCAGTACTTC
.	few	TRBV7-2	TRBJ2-4	CASSLTGSKNIQYF	TGTGCCAGCAGCTTAACCGGCAGTAAAAACATTCAGTACTTC
.	.	TRBV28	TRBJ2-1	CASRPIDSSSYNEQFF	TGTGCCAGCAGGCCCATAGACAGCAGCTCCTACAATGAGCAGTTCTTC
TRBD2	few	TRBV4-2	TRBJ2-2	CASYAAGGLGGELFF	TGTGCCAGCTACGCAGCGGGAGGGCTTGGCGGGGAGCTGTTTTTT
TRBD1	few	TRBV29-1	TRBJ1-2	CSADPGTGFNGYTF	TGCAGCGCCGACCCCGGGACAGGGTTTAATGGCTACACCTTC
.	many	TRBV4-1	TRBJ2-1	CASSQDLDPRGTNNEQFF	TGCGCCAGCAGCCAAGATTTAGACCCTAGGGGGACAAACAATGAGCAGTTCTTC
.	.	TRBV13	TRBJ2-4	CASSLGSGAINIQYF	TGTGCCAGCAGCTTAGGATCAGGGGCGATAAACATTCAGTACTTC
TRBD1	.	TRBV28	TRBJ2-2	CAIGQGNTGELFF	TGTGCCATTGGACAGGGGAACACCGGGGAGCTGTTTTTT
.	few	TRBV14	TRBJ1-1	CASSSSPALNTEAFF	TGTGCCAGCAGCTCCTCCCCGGCATTGAACACTGAAGCTTTCTTT
TRBD2	few	TRBV20-1	TRBJ2-7	CSARRLAGDSYEQYF	TGCAGTGCTCGCCGACTAGCGGGGGACTCCTACGAGCAGTACTTC
TRBD1	few	TRBV7-9	TRBJ2-7	CASSSRDRVHEQYF	TGTGCCAGCAGCTCCCGGGACAGGGTGCACGAGCAGTACTTC
.	.	TRBV18	TRBJ1-4	CASSTRTNEKLFF	TGTGCCAGCTCAACCCGGACTAATGAAAAACTGTTTTTT
TRBD2	few	TRBV20-1	TRBJ2-1	CSARPGLAGSRFYNEQFF	TGCAGTGCTAGACCGGGACTAGCGGGATCCCGATTCTACAATGAGCAGTTCTTC
.	.	TRBV2	TRBJ1-2	CASSREGTDNYGYTF	TGTGCCAGCAGTCGAGAAGGGACGGATAACTATGGCTACACCTTC
.	few	TRBV20-1	TRBJ2-1	CSAREGSGISEQFF	TGCAGTGCTAGAGAGGGCTCCGGAATAAGTGAGCAGTTCTTC
TRBD1	few	TRBV28	TRBJ2-5	CASSVTGGQETQYF	TGTGCCAGCAGCGTGACAGGGGGCCAAGAGACCCAGTACTTC
TRBD1	.	TRBV25-1	TRBJ1-6	CASSEDRGGYSPLHF	TGTGCCAGCAGTGAGGACAGGGGCGGTTATTCACCCCTCCACTTT
TRBD2	.	TRBV6-2/TRBV6-3	TRBJ2-1	CASTPYPESGSNEQFF	TGTGCCAGCACCCCATATCCCGAAAGCGGGAGCAATGAGCAGTTCTTC
TRBD1	.	TRBV4-2	TRBJ2-7	CASSQEWTGDYEQYF	TGTGCCAGCAGCCAAGAGTGGACAGGGGACTACGAGCAGTACTTC
TRBD2	once	TRBV6-5	TRBJ2-7	CASRQSGTYEQYF	TGTGCCAGCAGACAAAGCGGGACCTACGAGCAGTACTTC
.	.	TRBV9	TRBJ2-2	CASSPDWSANTGELFF	TGTGCCAGCAGCCCGGACTGGTCGGCGAACACCGGGGAGCTGTTTTTT
.	.	TRBV27	TRBJ2-7	CASSLRPTPYEQYF	TGTGCCAGCAGTTTAAGACCGACCCCCTACGAGCAGTACTTC
TRBD1	.	TRBV27	TRBJ1-5	CASSVRTGIGSNQPQHF	TGTGCCAGCAGTGTACGGACAGGGATAGGGAGCAATCAGCCCCAGCATTTT
TRBD2	few	TRBV6-5	TRBJ2-7	CASSDKAGDYEQYF	TGTGCCAGCAGTGATAAAGCGGGAGACTACGAGCAGTACTTC
.	.	TRBV11-3	TRBJ1-1	CASSLRSDTEAFF	TGTGCCAGCAGCTTGAGGTCGGACACTGAAGCTTTCTTT
.	.	TRBV10-3	TRBJ2-2	CAISGESTAGELFF	TGTGCCATCAGCGGGGAGAGTACCGCCGGGGAGCTGTTTTTT
TRBD2	.	TRBV24-1	TRBJ2-1	CATSDSGTSGSRSEQFF	TGTGCCACCAGTGATTCCGGGACTAGCGGGAGTAGAAGTGAGCAGTTCTTC
TRBD2	few	TRBV6-5	TRBJ2-7	CASTVAGVGEQYF	TGTGCCAGCACCGTAGCGGGAGTAGGCGAGCAGTACTTC
.	.	TRBV6-2/TRBV6-3	TRBJ2-3	CASSYNKGPDTQYF	TGTGCCAGCAGTTACAATAAGGGACCAGATACGCAGTATTTT
.	few	TRBV15	TRBJ1-1	CATSRVGQLEAFF	TGTGCCACCAGCAGAGTAGGGCAACTCGAAGCTTTTTTT
.	few	TRBV25-1	TRBJ1-1	CASSVGHTTEAFF	TGTGCCAGCAGCGTAGGACATACCACTGAAGCTTTCTTT
.	.	TRBV21-1	TRBJ1-1	CASSTPGTNDTEAFF	TGTGCCAGCAGCACCCCGGGGACAAACGACACTGAAGCTTTCTTT
.	.	TRBV9	TRBJ1-2	CASSPGRGSYGYTF	TGTGCCAGCAGCCCCGGTCGGGGAAGCTATGGCTACACCTTC
.	.	TRBV21-1	TRBJ2-1	CASSRETGNNEQFF	TGTGCCAGCAGCAGAGAGACAGGGAACAATGAGCAGTTCTTC
.	few	TRBV4-3	TRBJ1-2	CASSQGGVGLGNYGYTF	TGCGCCAGCAGCCAAGGGGGCGTTGGTTTGGGTAACTATGGCTACACCTTC
.	few	TRBV10-2	TRBJ1-1	CASSDLGATEAFF	TGCGCCAGCAGTGATTTGGGGGCCACTGAAGCTTTCTTT
TRBD2	.	TRBV7-2	TRBJ2-2	CASRSTSGYRVNTGELFF	TGTGCCAGCAGGTCTACTAGCGGGTACCGAGTGAACACCGGGGAGCTGTTTTTT
TRBD2	few	TRBV20-1	TRBJ2-7	CSLPLGLAGTYEQYF	TGCAGTCTCCCCCTGGGACTAGCGGGGACCTACGAGCAGTACTTC
.	many	TRBV29-1	TRBJ1-1	CSVAGKMNTEAFF	TGCAGCGTTGCAGGGAAAATGAACACTGAAGCTTTCTTT
TRBD2	.	TRBV7-9	TRBJ2-1	CASSLGTSGGDNEQFF	TGTGCCAGCAGCTTAGGGACTAGCGGAGGGGATAATGAGCAGTTCTTC